Each of the 9 T cell receptor beta chains below was sequenced from the same sample in a study of T cells after yellow fever vaccination. TCRdb itself ran the 5' RACE reads through MiXCR, one entry per CDR3 protein. Among about 240,000 distinct CDR3 sequences listed, 3.6% were seen once. The sample was PBMCs, taken 15 days after the yellow fever booster vaccination. The source of these receptors is a man between 18 and 29 years old who received the YFV17D yellow fever vaccine.

There are many counts of this clonotype. V and J are TRBV27 and TRBJ1-5; a weak D match, TRBD1 (6 bases). The V and J ends lost 1 base and 14 bases respectively, with 18 bases between them. From germline, CDR1 is MNHEY and CDR2 SMNVEV (reference sequence). The length of the CDR3 is 14 residues. CDR3 nucleotides: TGTGCCAGCAGTTTATTACCAGGGGCCCCGGAGGAGCATTTT. It codes for CASSLLPGAPEEHF.

The table lists this clonotype with many counts. The V and J genes are TRBV5-1 and TRBJ2-6, with 12 bases matching TRBD1. The V gene end was trimmed by 2 bases and the J gene end by 4 bases; junction bases not matched to a gene: 4. The CDR3 runs to 17 residues. In germline, CDR1 is SGHRS, CDR2 YFSETQ. In DNA, the CDR3 is TGCGCCAGCAGCTTTTTGGGACAGGGGGCCGGGGCCAACGTCCTGACTTTC. As protein: CASSFLGQGAGANVLTF.

This clonotype was detected many times. CDR3 coding DNA: TGTGCCAGCAGCTTAGTCTGGCGGATATACACAGATACGCAGTATTTT. The encoded protein is CASSLVWRIYTDTQYF. This sequence joins TRBV7-2 and TRBJ2-3; D is undetermined. The germline V gene encodes CDR1 SGHTA and CDR2 FQGNSA. Trimming removed 1 base from V and 2 bases from J, with 13 bases in between. The CDR3 extends over 16 amino acids. Full variable domain (rest looked up from reference TRBV7-2 and TRBJ2-3): GAGVSQSPSNKVTEKGKDVELRCDPISGHTALYWYRQSLGQGLEFLIYFQGNSAPDKSGLPSDRFSAERTGGSVSTLTIQRTQQEDSAVYLCASSLVWRIYTDTQYFGPGTRLTVL.

This clonotype was seen at least ten times. The V call is TRBV27, the J call TRBJ2-2; the D is unclear. The CDR3 is 14 residues long. Germline CDR1 and CDR2: MNHEY and SMNVEV (reference sequence). V was trimmed by 1 base and J by 1 base, leaving 4 bases between them. In DNA, the CDR3 is TGTGCCAGCAGTTTATACGGGAACACCGGGGAGCTGTTTTTT. Translation: CASSLYGNTGELFF.

This clonotype occurred many times. The genes are TRBV12-3 or TRBV12-4 and TRBJ1-1; 7 nucleotides match TRBD1. V lost 6 bases and J lost 0; bases outside the gene matches: 4. CDR3 length equals 14 residues. The CDR3 coding sequence is TGTGCCAGCAGACCAGGGGGTCTGAACACTGAAGCTTTCTTT. It encodes CASRPGGLNTEAFF.

This clonotype was counted many times. This sequence joins TRBV4-3 and TRBJ2-1; possible D gene TRBD2, 6 bases. There are 18 residues in the CDR3. Germline assignment: CDR1 LGHNA and CDR2 YSLEER. Trimming shortened V by 0 bases and J by 5 bases, and 20 bases separated the two germline ends. The CDR3 DNA sequence: TGCGCCAGCAGCCAAGATCTTGGCGCCGGGGGTCGGGACAATGAGCAGTTCTTC. Amino acids: CASSQDLGAGGRDNEQFF.

This clonotype was counted at least ten times. The chain joins TRBV29-1 to TRBJ2-3, with D perhaps TRBD1 (6 bases). The germline gives CDR1 SQVTM, CDR2 ANQGSEA. The CDR3 runs to 14 residues. Trimming stripped 6 bases from V and 1 base from J, with 14 bases between. In DNA, the CDR3 is TGCAGCGTCGGGACACTGATTGGCACAGATACGCAGTATTTT. Translation gives CSVGTLIGTDTQYF.

This clonotype was observed at least ten times. The chain is built from TRBV7-9 and TRBJ2-2, with D unresolved. The V end lost 7 bases, the J end lost 3 bases, and 21 bases lay between the germline ends. CDR3 size: 17 residues. The germline CDR1 and CDR2 sequences are SEHNR and FQNEAQ (reference sequence). In DNA form, the CDR3 reads TGTGCCAGCACCGATGCCGTGGTGGGGTTGCACACCGGGGAGCTGTTTTTT. It translates to CASTDAVVGLHTGELFF.

The table lists this clonotype with a few counts. CDR3 in amino acids: CAAPGTATSGNTIYF. The CDR3 bases are TGTGCCGCACCCGGGACAGCCACATCTGGAAACACCATATATTTT. The chain couples TRBV7-6 to TRBJ1-3; 7 nucleotides agree with TRBD1. The germline gives CDR1 SGHVS, CDR2 FNYEAQ. The CDR3 has 15 residues. The junction had 11 bases not matched to a gene; V was cut back by 11 bases and J by 1 base.